The clone carrying this T cell receptor beta chain was found a few times. The data belong to a study of blood T cell repertoires in COVID-19. Study at large: The United States, Italy and Spain were the sources of the acute and convalescent COVID-19 samples.

Between the trimmed V and J ends, which lost 3 bases and 3 bases, there was a span of 9 bases. Germline V gives CDR1 SGHTA, CDR2 FQGNSA. The CDR3 runs 13 residues. TCRdb's table, derived via immunoSEQ multiplex PCR, lists solely in-frame clones and lacks some. Of about 230,000 clones in the sample, approximately 80% were seen once. This chain links TRBV7-2 with TRBJ2-7; D unresolved. Material: peripheral blood. The TCR comes from a woman at least 80 years old with COVID-19, enrolled during active disease. CDR3 sequence: CASSFFSSYEQYF. CDR3 sequence (DNA): TGTGCCAGCAGCTTTTTTAGTAGCTACGAGCAGTACTTC.